This T cell receptor (beta chain) was retrieved from a study of shared clonotypes between healthy human individuals. Losses at the gene ends were 1 base for V and 10 bases for J; bases not matched to a gene: 7. Per germline, CDR1 MDHEN and CDR2 SYDVKM. The CDR3 is 14 residues long. Measured with immunoSEQ multiplex PCR; TCRdb has only the in-frame clones, and not every one. The top ten clones hold approximately 12% of a sample with 450,000 to 650,000 clones, around 78% of them seen once. The origin of this receptor is a middle-aged woman in good health. Some clones in this sample may be carry-over from other donors' samples. The sample taken for sequencing was PBMCs. This chain uses TRBV28 with TRBJ2-1, with 7 nucleotides matching TRBD2. CDR3 region: CASSLSGTTREQFF. As DNA, the CDR3 is TGTGCCAGCAGTTTATCTGGGACTACCAGGGAGCAGTTCTTC.